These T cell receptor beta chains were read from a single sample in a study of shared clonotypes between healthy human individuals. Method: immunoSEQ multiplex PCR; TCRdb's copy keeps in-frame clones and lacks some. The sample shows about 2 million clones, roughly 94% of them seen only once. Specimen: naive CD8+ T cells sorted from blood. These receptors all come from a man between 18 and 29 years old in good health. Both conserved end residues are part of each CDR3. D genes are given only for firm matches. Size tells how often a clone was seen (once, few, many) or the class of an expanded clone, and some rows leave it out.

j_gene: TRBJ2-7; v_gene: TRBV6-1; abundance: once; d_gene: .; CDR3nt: TGTGCCAGCAGTGAAGGGGGACTCCCCTACGAGCAGTACTTC; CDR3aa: CASSEGGLPYEQYF
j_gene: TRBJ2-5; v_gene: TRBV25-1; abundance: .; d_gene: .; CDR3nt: TGTGCCAGCAGTGACATGGACGGCCAAGAGACCCAGTACTTC; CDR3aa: CASSDMDGQETQYF
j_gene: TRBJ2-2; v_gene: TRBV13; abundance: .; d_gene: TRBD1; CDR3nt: TGTGCCAGCAGTCCGGGACAGGGCGGTACCGGGGAGCTGTTTTTT; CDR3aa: CASSPGQGGTGELFF
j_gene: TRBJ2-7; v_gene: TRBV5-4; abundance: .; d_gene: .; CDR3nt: TGTGCCAGCAGCTTGGGACCTGACGTCCTCGAGCAGTACTTC; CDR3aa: CASSLGPDVLEQYF
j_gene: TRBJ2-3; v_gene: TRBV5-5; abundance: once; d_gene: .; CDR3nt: TGTGCCAGCAGCCTTCAGCGGGTTTTAGATACGCAGTATTTT; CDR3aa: CASSLQRVLDTQYF
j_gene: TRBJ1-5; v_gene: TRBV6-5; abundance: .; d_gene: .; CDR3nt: TGTGCCAGCAGCCCCCTGGGGGGCAGCAATCAGCCCCAGCATTTT; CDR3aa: CASSPLGGSNQPQHF
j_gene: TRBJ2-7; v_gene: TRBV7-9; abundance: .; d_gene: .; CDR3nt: TGTGCCAGCAGCTTAGGCGAAGGGTTGCCCTACGAGCAGTACTTC; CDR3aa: CASSLGEGLPYEQYF
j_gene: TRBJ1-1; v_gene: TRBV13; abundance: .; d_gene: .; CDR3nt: TGTGCCAGCAGTCTAGTGGGGCAGGGCCCTGAAGCTTTCTTT; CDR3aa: CASSLVGQGPEAFF
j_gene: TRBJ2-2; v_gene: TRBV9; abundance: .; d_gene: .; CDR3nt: TGTGCCAGCAGCGGGCCCCACGGGACGGACACCGGGGAGCTGTTTTTT; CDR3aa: CASSGPHGTDTGELFF
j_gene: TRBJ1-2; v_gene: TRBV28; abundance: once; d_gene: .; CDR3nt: TGTGCCAGCAGTTTGGCTATTTACTATGGCTACACCTTC; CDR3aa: CASSLAIYYGYTF
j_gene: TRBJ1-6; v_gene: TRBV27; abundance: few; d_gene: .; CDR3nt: TGTGCCAGCAGTTTTGGGGGATCGGTTTCACCCCTCCACTTT; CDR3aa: CASSFGGSVSPLHF
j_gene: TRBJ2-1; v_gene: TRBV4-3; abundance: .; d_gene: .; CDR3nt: TGCGCCAGCAGCCACCCGCCCGAGCATGGGCAGTTCTTC; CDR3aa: CASSHPPEHGQFF
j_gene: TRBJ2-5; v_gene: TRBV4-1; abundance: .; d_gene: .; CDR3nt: TGCGCCAGCAGCCCCCAGGATAAGTACCAAGAGACCCAGTACTTC; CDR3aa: CASSPQDKYQETQYF
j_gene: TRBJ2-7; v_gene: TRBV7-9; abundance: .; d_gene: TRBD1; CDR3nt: TGTGCCAGCAGCCCAACCGGGACAGGCTACGAGCAGTACTTC; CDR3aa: CASSPTGTGYEQYF
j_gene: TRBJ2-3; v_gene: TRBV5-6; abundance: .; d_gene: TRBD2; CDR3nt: TGTGCCAGCAGCTGGGGGACTAGCGGCACAGATACGCAGTATTTT; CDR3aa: CASSWGTSGTDTQYF
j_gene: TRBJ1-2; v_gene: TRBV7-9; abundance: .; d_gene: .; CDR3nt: TGTGCCAGCAGCTTAGCCTTCGGTCTTGAGGGCTACACCTTC; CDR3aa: CASSLAFGLEGYTF
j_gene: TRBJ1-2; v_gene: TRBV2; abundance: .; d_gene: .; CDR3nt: TGTGCCAGCAGTGAAGCGCGGGGACTTCTTAACTATGGCTACACCTTC; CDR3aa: CASSEARGLLNYGYTF
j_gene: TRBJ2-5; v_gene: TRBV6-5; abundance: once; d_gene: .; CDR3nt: TGTGCCAGCAGCACTGGGGAGACCCAGTACTTC; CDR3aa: CASSTGETQYF
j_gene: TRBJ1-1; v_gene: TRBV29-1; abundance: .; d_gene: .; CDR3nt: TGCAGCGCCGACAAGGGGAACACTGAAGCTTTCTTT; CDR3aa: CSADKGNTEAFF
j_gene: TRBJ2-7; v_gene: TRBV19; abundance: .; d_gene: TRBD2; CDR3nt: TGTGCCAGTAGTTACCAGCGGGGGGATGGCGAGCAGTACTTC; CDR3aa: CASSYQRGDGEQYF
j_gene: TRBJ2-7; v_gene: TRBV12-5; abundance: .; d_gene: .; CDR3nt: TGTGCTAGTGGTTTGAGAGGAGGCTCCTACGAGCAGTACTTC; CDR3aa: CASGLRGGSYEQYF
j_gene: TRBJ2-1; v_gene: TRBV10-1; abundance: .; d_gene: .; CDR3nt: TGCGCCAGCGGTCACTCCTACAATGAGCAGTTCTTC; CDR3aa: CASGHSYNEQFF
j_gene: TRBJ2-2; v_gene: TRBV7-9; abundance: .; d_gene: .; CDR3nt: TGTGCCAGCAGCCCTCCACCGACTAGTGCGAACACCGGGGAGCTGTTTTTT; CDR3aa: CASSPPPTSANTGELFF
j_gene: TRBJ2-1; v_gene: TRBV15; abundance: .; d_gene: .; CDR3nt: TGTGCCACCAGCAGAGAGGCAGAGTACAATGAGCAGTTCTTC; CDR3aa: CATSREAEYNEQFF
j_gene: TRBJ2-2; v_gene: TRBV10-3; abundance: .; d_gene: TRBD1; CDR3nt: TGTGCCATCAGTGAGAGCAGGGGGTTAACCGGGGAGCTGTTTTTT; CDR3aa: CAISESRGLTGELFF
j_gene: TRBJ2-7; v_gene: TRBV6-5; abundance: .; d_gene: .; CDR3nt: TGTGCCAGCAGTCACGACGGCTACACCTACGAGCAGTACTTC; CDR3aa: CASSHDGYTYEQYF
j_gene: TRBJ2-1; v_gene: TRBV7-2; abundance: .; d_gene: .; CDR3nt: TGTGCCAGCAGCCTCCCCCTTTCGGGGCCTGCCGGGGAGCAGTTCTTC; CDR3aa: CASSLPLSGPAGEQFF
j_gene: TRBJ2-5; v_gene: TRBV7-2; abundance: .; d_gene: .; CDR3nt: TGTGCCAGCAGCTTCACTAGCAGCCAAGAGACCCAGTACTTC; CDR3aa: CASSFTSSQETQYF
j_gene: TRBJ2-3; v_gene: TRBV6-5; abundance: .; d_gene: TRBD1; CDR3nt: TGTGCCAGTTGCCGGGACAGCGGCACAGATACGCAGTATTTT; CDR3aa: CASCRDSGTDTQYF
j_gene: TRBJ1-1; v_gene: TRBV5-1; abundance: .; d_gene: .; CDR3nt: TGCGCCAGCAGCTTGGAAGCACTCTCCATAGAAGCTTTCTTT; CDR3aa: CASSLEALSIEAFF
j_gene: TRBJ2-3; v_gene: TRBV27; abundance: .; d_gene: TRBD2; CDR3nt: TGTGCCAGCAGGCCTCGCGGGGGGCGGGATACGCAGTATTTT; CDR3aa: CASRPRGGRDTQYF
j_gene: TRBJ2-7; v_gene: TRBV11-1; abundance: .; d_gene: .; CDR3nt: TGTGCCAGCAGCTTAGGCTCGGCAGTCTCCTACGAGCAGTACTTC; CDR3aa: CASSLGSAVSYEQYF
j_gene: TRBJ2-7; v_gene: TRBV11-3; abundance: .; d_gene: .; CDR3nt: TGTGCCAGCAGCCAAAGGGACGACTACGAGCAGTACTTC; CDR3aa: CASSQRDDYEQYF
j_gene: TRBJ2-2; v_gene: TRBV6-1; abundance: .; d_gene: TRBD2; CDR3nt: TGTGCCAGCAGTGACCTAGTGGGGACTAGCGGGACCAAAACCGGGGAGCTGTTTTTT; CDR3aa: CASSDLVGTSGTKTGELFF
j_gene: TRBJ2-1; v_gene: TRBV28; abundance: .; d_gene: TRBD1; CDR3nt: TGTGCCAGCAGTTCGGGACAGGGGTCCTACAATGAGCAGTTCTTC; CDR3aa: CASSSGQGSYNEQFF
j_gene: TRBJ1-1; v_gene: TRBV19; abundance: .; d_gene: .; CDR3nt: TGTGCCAGTAGTAGATCCCCCGGGGCCCATGAAGCTTTCTTT; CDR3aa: CASSRSPGAHEAFF
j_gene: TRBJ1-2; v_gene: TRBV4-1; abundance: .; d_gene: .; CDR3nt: TGCGCCAGCAGCCAAGCCCTGGGGGTCTATGGCTACACCTTC; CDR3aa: CASSQALGVYGYTF
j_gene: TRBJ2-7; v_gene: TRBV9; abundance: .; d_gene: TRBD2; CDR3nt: TGTGCCAGCCCATGTTGCGGGAGAGGTTACGAGCAGTACTTC; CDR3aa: CASPCCGRGYEQYF
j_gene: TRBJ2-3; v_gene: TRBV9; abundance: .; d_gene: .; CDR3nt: TGTGCCAGCAGCGTAGTGGGGGCACCTAGCACAGATACGCAGTATTTT; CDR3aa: CASSVVGAPSTDTQYF
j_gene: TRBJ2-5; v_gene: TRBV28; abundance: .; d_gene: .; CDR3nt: TGTGCCATTGGAAGGGGCGGCGGGGAGACCCAGTACTTC; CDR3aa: CAIGRGGGETQYF
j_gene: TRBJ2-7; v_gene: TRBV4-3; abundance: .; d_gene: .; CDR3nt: TGCGCCAGCAGCCAAGAAGGTACAGGTCTTTACGAGCAGTACTTC; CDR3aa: CASSQEGTGLYEQYF
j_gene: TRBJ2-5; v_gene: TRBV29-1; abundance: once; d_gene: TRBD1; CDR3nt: TGCAGCACGACAGGGAGAGGGCCAGGAGAGACCCAGTACTTC; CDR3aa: CSTTGRGPGETQYF
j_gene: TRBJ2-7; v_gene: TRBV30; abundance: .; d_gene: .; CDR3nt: TGTGCCTGGAGTGTACATAGGCAGGACGTGGACGAGCAGTACTTC; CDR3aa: CAWSVHRQDVDEQYF
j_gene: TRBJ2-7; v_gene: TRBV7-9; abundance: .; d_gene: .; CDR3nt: TGTGCCAGCAGCCAGGGAGCCCTAACGAACTACGAGCAGTACTTC; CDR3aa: CASSQGALTNYEQYF
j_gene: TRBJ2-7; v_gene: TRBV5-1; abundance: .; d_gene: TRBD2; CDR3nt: TGCGCCAGCAGCTTGATGTCTAGCGGAGATTACGAGCAGTACTTC; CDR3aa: CASSLMSSGDYEQYF
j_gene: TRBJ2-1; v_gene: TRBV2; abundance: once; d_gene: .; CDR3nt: TGTGCCAGCAGTGAAGGGCTAGCTTATGAGCAGTTCTTC; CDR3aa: CASSEGLAYEQFF
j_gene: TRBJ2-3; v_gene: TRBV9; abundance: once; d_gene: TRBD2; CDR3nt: TGTGCCAGCAGCCCAACTAGCGTCCTCGTCACAGATACGCAGTATTTT; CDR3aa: CASSPTSVLVTDTQYF
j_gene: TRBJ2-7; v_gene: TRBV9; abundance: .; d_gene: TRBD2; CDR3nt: TGTGCCAGCAGCGAGGGAGGACTAGCGGCCGCCGCCTACGAGCAGTACTTC; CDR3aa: CASSEGGLAAAAYEQYF
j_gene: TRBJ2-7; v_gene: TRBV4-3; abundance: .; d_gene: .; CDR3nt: TGCGCCAGCAGCCAAGATCTTGGGGAGAGCTCCTACGAGCAGTACTTC; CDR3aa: CASSQDLGESSYEQYF
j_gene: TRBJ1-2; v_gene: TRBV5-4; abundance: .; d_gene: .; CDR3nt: TGTGCCAGCAGCTTGTGGATTGAGGGGCCGGATGGCTACACCTTC; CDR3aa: CASSLWIEGPDGYTF
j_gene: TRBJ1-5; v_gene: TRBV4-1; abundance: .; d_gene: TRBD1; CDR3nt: TGCGCCAGCAGCCTATGGGACAGTGATCAGCCCCAGCATTTT; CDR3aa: CASSLWDSDQPQHF
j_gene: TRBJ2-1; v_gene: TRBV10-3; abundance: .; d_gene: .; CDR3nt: TGTGCCATCAGTGAGTCGAGGGGGGGCCTCGACAATGAGCAGTTCTTC; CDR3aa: CAISESRGGLDNEQFF
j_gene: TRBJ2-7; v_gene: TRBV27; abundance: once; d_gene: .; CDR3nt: TGTGCCAGCAGTTTAAAAGGTCTAGCGAACTCCTACGAGCAGTACTTC; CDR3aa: CASSLKGLANSYEQYF
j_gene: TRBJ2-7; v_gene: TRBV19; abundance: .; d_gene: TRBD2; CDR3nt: TGTGCCAGTAGTATAAACCCCCCCTTGTCGGGGGGAACCTACGAGCAGTACTTC; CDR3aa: CASSINPPLSGGTYEQYF
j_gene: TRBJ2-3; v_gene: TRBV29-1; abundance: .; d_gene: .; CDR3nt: TGCAGCGCTCTTGACAGCCCCTATACGCAGTATTTT; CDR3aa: CSALDSPYTQYF
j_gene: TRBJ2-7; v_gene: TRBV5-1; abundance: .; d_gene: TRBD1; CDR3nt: TGCGCCAGCAGCTTCTCGGACAGGGTAGGTGGCGAGCAGTACTTC; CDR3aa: CASSFSDRVGGEQYF
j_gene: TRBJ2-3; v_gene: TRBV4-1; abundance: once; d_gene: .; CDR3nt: TGCGCCAGCAGCCAAGGGCATTCAGATACGCAGTATTTT; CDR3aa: CASSQGHSDTQYF
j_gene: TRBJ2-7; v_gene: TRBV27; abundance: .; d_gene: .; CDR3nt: TGTGCCAGCAGCCTCGGGCCGTCCTACGAGCAGTACTTC; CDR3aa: CASSLGPSYEQYF
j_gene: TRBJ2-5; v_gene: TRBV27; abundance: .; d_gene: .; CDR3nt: TGTGCCAGCAGTCCGACAGTTACGTACCAAGAGACCCAGTACTTC; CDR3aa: CASSPTVTYQETQYF